This T cell receptor beta chain emerged from a study of cytomegalovirus exposure and HLA in healthy donors. Study context: Earlier work reported 100 million to 130 million unique TCR beta sequences from about 180 million T cells.

The CDR3 has 13 amino acids. Trimming at V came to 4 bases and at J to 12 bases, leaving 9 bases not matched to a gene. Germline V gene data show CDR1 as SGDLS and CDR2 as YYNGEE. Whole-study results and caveats: Being indistinguishable, some V segments were excluded, TRBV6-2 and TRBV6-3 among them.

In the case of this clone: The antigen remains undetermined.

PCR employed 60 Vbeta and 13 Jbeta primers. The table came from immunoSEQ multiplex PCR; TCRdb's copy has only in-frame clones and leaves some out. The data contain tens of thousands of clones, less than 85% of them seen just once; the ten biggest clones take up about 2.1%. Material: PBMCs. The sequence came from a man aged 18 to 29 in good health and CMV-seronegative. V usage is TRBV9 and J usage is TRBJ1-2, with TRBD1 identical over 10 bases. CDR3 loop: CASSSRDRGEHTF. As DNA, the CDR3 is TGTGCCAGCAGCTCCCGGGACAGGGGTGAGCACACCTTC.